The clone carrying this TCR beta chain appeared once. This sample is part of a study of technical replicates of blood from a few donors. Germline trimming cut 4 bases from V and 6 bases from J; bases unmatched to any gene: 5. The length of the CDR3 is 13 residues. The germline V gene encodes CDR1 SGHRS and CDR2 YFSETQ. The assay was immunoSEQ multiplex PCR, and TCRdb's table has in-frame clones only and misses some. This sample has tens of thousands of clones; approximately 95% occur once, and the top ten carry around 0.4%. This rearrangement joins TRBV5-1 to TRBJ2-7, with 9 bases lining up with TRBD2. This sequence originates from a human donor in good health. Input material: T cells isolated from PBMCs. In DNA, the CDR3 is TGCGCCAGCAGCCCTAGCGGGATTGTCGAGCAGTACTTC. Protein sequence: CASSPSGIVEQYF.